The 18 T cell receptor beta chains below come from one sample, sequenced in a study of blood T cells in healthy people across ages. Then a second PCR, running roughly 6 to 11 cycles, was carried out with a sample-barcoded 5' primer and a J-beta primer mix. Each CDR3 protein gets one entry after TCRdb re-called the 5' RACE reads with MiXCR. The table shows some 920,000 distinct CDR3 sequences, with roughly 50% occurring only once. Sequenced sample: blood. These receptors all stem from a woman in her sixties or seventies in good health.

The J gene is TRBJ1-1, the V gene TRBV30, with TRBD1 as a possible D gene (5 bases). Germline lookup yields CDR1 GTSNPN and CDR2 SVGIG (reference sequence). CDR3 length equals 17 residues. V lost 1 base to trimming and J lost 0 bases, with 18 bases between them. CDR3 protein: CAWSGGLTAGMNTEAFF. The CDR3 nucleotides read TGTGCCTGGAGTGGGGGACTAACCGCGGGGATGAACACTGAAGCTTTCTTT.

V is TRBV12-3 or TRBV12-4 and J is TRBJ2-3, with 9 bases that match TRBD2. J was trimmed by 4 bases and V by 1 base; bases with no gene match: 3. The CDR3 is 15 residues long. Here the CDR3 DNA reads TGTGCCAGCAGTTTAGGCGGGAGGGTTGCAGATACGCAGTATTTT. Translating it yields CASSLGGRVADTQYF.

This chain joins TRBV12-3 or TRBV12-4 and TRBJ2-5; 9 nucleotides line up with TRBD2. Trimming at V came to 6 bases and at J to 4 bases, leaving 6 bases not matched to a gene. The CDR3 loop spans 14 amino acids. The CDR3 DNA sequence: TGTGCCAGCAGCGAGCGGGAGGTAACAGAGACCCAGTACTTC. Translated: CASSEREVTETQYF.

V and J are TRBV6-5 and TRBJ1-5, with D perhaps matching TRBD1 (5 bases). Germline V gene lookup returns CDR1 MNHEY and CDR2 SVGAGI. V lost 6 bases and J 8 bases, leaving 17 bases between the germline ends. The CDR3 length is 14 residues. This CDR3 is CASREVGVVEPQHF. The CDR3 DNA sequence: TGTGCCAGCAGGGAAGTGGGGGTTGTGGAGCCCCAGCATTTT.

This clonotype was counted once. The chain has TRBV20-1 and TRBJ2-1; D gene uncertain. The CDR3 contains 11 residues. Germline V lookup: CDR1 DFQATT, CDR2 SNEGSKA (reference sequence). Trimming left V 3 bases short and J 8 bases short, with 8 bases between. As DNA, the CDR3 is TGCAGTGCTAGCCCCCCGGATGAGCAGTTCTTC. This translates into CSASPPDEQFF.

The CDR3 protein is CASSLVSPFSDQQETQYF. CDR3 nucleotides: TGTGCCAGCAGCTTGGTCTCCCCGTTCTCAGACCAACAAGAGACCCAGTACTTC. The rearrangement joins TRBV5-6 to TRBJ2-5; D uncertain. The CDR3 length is 18 residues. Trimming shortened V by 0 bases and J by 2 bases, and 20 bases separated the two germline ends. CDR1 and CDR2 from the germline V gene are SGHDT and YYEEEE.

The rearrangement links TRBV20-1 to TRBJ2-7, with 9 bases identical to TRBD2. The CDR3 extends over 12 amino acids. V trimming: 5 bases; J trimming: 5 bases; junction bases outside the gene matches: 4. The germline V gene encodes CDR1 DFQATT and CDR2 SNEGSKA (reference sequence). Here the CDR3 reads CSAGLARHEQYF. The CDR3 DNA follows: TGCAGTGCTGGACTAGCGAGACACGAGCAGTACTTC.

This chain uses TRBV11-2 with TRBJ2-7; possibly TRBD2 for D (5 bases). Trimming removed 0 bases from V and 7 bases from J, with 10 bases in between. Germline assignment: CDR1 SGHAT and CDR2 FQNNGV. The CDR3 consists of 13 residues. As DNA, the CDR3 is TGTGCCAGCAGCTTAGAGGTGGGAGATGAGCAGTACTTC. It is translated as CASSLEVGDEQYF.

This clonotype appeared once. No conserved phenylalanine or tryptophan is present at the end of the CDR3, so a read error is the likely explanation. The rearrangement joins TRBV20-1 to TRBJ2-5, with TRBD1 matching 8 bases. V lost 5 bases, J lost 4 bases, and 9 bases stayed unmatched. CDR3 length equals 14 residues. From germline, CDR1 is DFQATT and CDR2 SNEGSKA (reference sequence). The CDR3 sequence: CSALRGQVGETQYL. The CDR3 DNA reads TGCAGTGCTTTAAGGGGACAGGTGGGAGAGACCCAGTACCTC.

The chain employs TRBV4-3 and TRBJ2-2; D unclear. The CDR3 runs 16 residues. Deletions cut 4 bases from V and 4 bases from J, with 16 bases between. Germline V gives CDR1 LGHNA, CDR2 YSLEER. Written as DNA, the CDR3 is TGCGCCAGCAGCCGGTCCCCCGGAGTCATCACCGGGGAGCTGTTTTTT. Its translation: CASSRSPGVITGELFF.

This chain uses TRBV20-1 with TRBJ1-6; D is uncertain. There are 13 residues in the CDR3. The V gene lost 4 bases and the J gene lost 9 bases, with 13 bases spanning the gap. Germline V gene lookup returns CDR1 DFQATT and CDR2 SNEGSKA (reference sequence). The CDR3 sequence is CSAIGNNRSPLHF. The CDR3 nucleotides read TGCAGTGCTATCGGAAACAATCGTTCACCCCTCCACTTT.

This rearrangement joins TRBV27 to TRBJ2-1; D may be TRBD1 or TRBD2 (5 bases each). Germline V gene sequence: CDR1 MNHEY, CDR2 SMNVEV (reference sequence). This CDR3 is built from 15 residues. The germline V and J ends were trimmed by 5 bases and 0 bases, with 11 bases remaining between them. Here the CDR3 DNA reads TGTGCCAGCAGTAGGGACGGAAGCTCCTACAATGAGCAGTTCTTC. It codes for CASSRDGSSYNEQFF.

The genes are TRBV5-1 and TRBJ2-3; 10 nucleotides align to TRBD2. The CDR3 is 14 residues long. V lost 4 bases, J lost 4 bases, and 3 bases stayed unmatched. The V gene's germline CDR1 is SGHRS and CDR2 YFSETQ. The CDR3, as DNA: TGCGCCAGCAGCCTAGCGGGAGATCCAGATACGCAGTATTTT. This translates into CASSLAGDPDTQYF.

The chain couples TRBV5-1 to TRBJ1-1; TRBD1 matches at 9 bases. The CDR3 covers 15 residues. The V segment lost 4 bases and the J segment 5 bases; nucleotides outside the gene matches: 9. The germline V gene encodes CDR1 SGHRS and CDR2 YFSETQ. DNA of the CDR3: TGCGCCAGCAGCGGCACCTTACAGGGGGCGACTGAAGCTTTCTTT. The encoded protein is CASSGTLQGATEAFF.

J is TRBJ2-5 and V is TRBV29-1, with 8 bases identical to TRBD1. Germline assignment: CDR1 SQVTM and CDR2 ANQGSEA. This CDR3 has 13 amino acids. J lost 5 bases, V lost 7 bases, and 9 bases had no gene match. The CDR3: CSGGQGGWETQYF. DNA for the CDR3: TGCAGCGGCGGACAGGGAGGTTGGGAGACCCAGTACTTC.

The chain joins TRBV28 to TRBJ1-2; TRBD1 is a possible D gene (5 bases). V gave up 5 bases and J gave up 4 bases, with 17 bases separating them. The germline V gene encodes CDR1 MDHEN and CDR2 SYDVKM. The CDR3 spans 15 residues. CDR3 amino acids: CASSPMRGPIYGYTF. In DNA form, the CDR3 reads TGTGCCAGCAGTCCCATGAGGGGCCCAATCTATGGCTACACCTTC.

The V and J genes are TRBV6-5 and TRBJ1-1, with D unclear. The CDR3 is made up of 14 amino acids. The ends were cut back, 2 bases at V and 3 bases at J, with 10 bases in the middle. Germline V CDR1 and CDR2: MNHEY, SVGAGI. The CDR3, as DNA: TGTGCCAGCAGTTACGGGTCAGTCTACACTGAAGCTTTCTTT. This codes for CASSYGSVYTEAFF.

This clonotype came up a few times. The germline gene is not matched at one end of the junction; a read error may be the cause. The V and J genes are TRBV10-3 and TRBJ2-5; the match to TRBD1 covers 8 bases. CDR3 size: 18 residues. Germline V gene data show CDR1 as ENHRY and CDR2 as SYGVKD. DNA of the CDR3: TGTGCCATCAGCGACGGGACAGGAAATACGGGGGTAAGAGAGACTCAGTACTTC. Residues: CAISDGTGNTGVRETQYF.